This T cell receptor (beta chain) was captured in a study of T-cell reconstitution after alpha-beta-depleted transplantation in children (dated by TCRdb to 2016 to 2017). In terms of the full investigation: Using TCR repertoire profiling, the study followed T-cell immune reconstitution in a quantitative way in children after TCRalphabeta/CD19-depleted allogeneic hematopoietic cell transplantation.

Beyond this particular receptor, the publication reports: The frequencies of hyperexpanded clones fell over the following months, and after one year, T-cell counts and TCRbeta diversity were mostly attributed to newly produced T cells. The apparently early recovery of alphabetaT-cell counts about two months after transplant reportedly depended on only several hundred rapidly expanded clones that came from non-depleted graft cells. The high TCRbeta diversity at day 60 in some patients was ascribed to recipient T cells and intrathymic progenitors that had survived conditioning.

This specimen's treatment or condition label, per the study, means: allogeneic hematopoietic cell transplantation with graft depleted of TCRalphabeta T cells and CD19 B cells. The transplant recipients were children given TCRalphabeta/CD19-depleted allogeneic hematopoietic cell grafts. From its cysteine to its phenylalanine, the CDR3 spans 14 amino acids. Just CDR3 DNA is preserved here, 42 bases in frame from base 1. CDR1 and CDR2 were assigned from the germline V gene (reference sequence) as LGHDT and YNNKEL. After removal of 1 base from V and 9 bases from J, the junction retains 1 base not matched to a gene. There are many counts of this clonotype. No antigen is known for it. No base-level quality is on record; no much larger clone is a single base apart. Libraries were built with PCR. Sequenced using an Illumina HiSeq 2500. Molecular barcoding was employed in the preparation of TCR libraries, with unique molecular identifiers being used to normalize TCRbeta repertoire quantification. Clones were called with MiXCR by TCRdb after fastp trimmed the public reads at Q25, and only in-frame beta chains were retained. Each entry is one CDR3 protein sequence, shown with its most common DNA and genes. Across this sample there are about 110,000 distinct CDR3 sequences, with around a tenth seen only once. The top ten hold under 40% of the sample.

The receptor comes from a boy aged 2 to 9 with acute lymphoblastic leukemia, due to receive a stem cell transplant. The sequence is built from TRBV3-1 and TRBJ1-6, with 9 central nucleotides matching TRBD1. The sample here was PBMCs, taken before TCRalphabeta/CD19-depleted stem cell transplant. The sequenced DNA: TGTGCCAGCAGCCAAGGGACAGGGGTTTCACCCCTCCACTTT. It encodes CASSQGTGVSPLHF.